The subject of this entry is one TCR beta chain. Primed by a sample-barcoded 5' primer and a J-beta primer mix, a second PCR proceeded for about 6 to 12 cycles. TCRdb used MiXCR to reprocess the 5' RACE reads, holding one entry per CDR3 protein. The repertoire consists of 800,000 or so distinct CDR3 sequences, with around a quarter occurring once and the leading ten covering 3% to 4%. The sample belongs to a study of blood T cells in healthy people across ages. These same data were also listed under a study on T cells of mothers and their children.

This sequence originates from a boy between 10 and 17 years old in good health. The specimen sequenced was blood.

In DNA, the CDR3 is TGTGCCAGCAGCATCCCCGAGCTTACCTACGAGCAGTACTTC. It encodes CASSIPELTYEQYF. This sequence joins TRBV4-2 and TRBJ2-7; D is ambiguous. Germline V gives CDR1 LGHNA, CDR2 YNFKEQ. The CDR3 totals 14 residues. V dropped 5 bases and J dropped 2 bases, with 13 bases sitting between them.